This passage covers 14 T cell receptor beta chains from one sample sequenced in a study of blood T cells in healthy people across ages. Alongside a J-beta primer mix, a sample-barcoded 5' primer served in a second PCR lasting roughly 7 to 11 cycles. TCRdb used MiXCR to reprocess the 5' RACE reads, holding one entry per CDR3 protein. This table has 500,000 to 550,000 distinct CDR3 sequences, around 24% appearing once. These data are also associated with another study on T cells of mothers and their children.

Input material: blood. The receptor source for this set is a boy between 5 and 17 years old in good health.

This rearrangement joins TRBV6-1 to TRBJ2-1, with unresolved D. This CDR3 is 12 amino acids long. The V end was cut by 8 bases, the J end by 6 bases, with 11 bases between. Germline values: CDR1 MNHNS, CDR2 SASEGT. The CDR3 region is CASLETSNEQFF. CDR3 sequence (DNA): TGTGCCAGCCTCGAAACATCCAATGAGCAGTTCTTC.

This clonotype was found many times. This rearrangement joins TRBV29-1 to TRBJ2-5; 9 bases map to TRBD2. Germline V gene sequence: CDR1 SQVTM, CDR2 ANQGSEA. V lost 7 bases, J lost 3 bases, and 6 bases stayed unmatched. This CDR3 comprises 13 residues. CDR3 amino acids: CSAHIAGEETQYF. The CDR3, as DNA: TGCAGCGCCCATATAGCGGGGGAAGAGACCCAGTACTTC.

At least ten counts were recorded for this clonotype. The V call is TRBV7-9, the J call TRBJ2-2; a possible D gene is TRBD2 (5 bases). Deletions cut 4 bases from V and 0 bases from J, with 12 bases between. The CDR3 sequence is 16 residues long. Per germline, CDR1 SEHNR and CDR2 FQNEAQ (reference sequence). CDR3 protein: CASSSPGWPNTGELFF. The CDR3 DNA follows: TGTGCCAGCAGCTCCCCGGGGTGGCCGAACACCGGGGAGCTGTTTTTT. Variable domain in full (rest from reference TRBV7-9 and TRBJ2-2): DTGVSQNPRHKITKRGQNVTFRCDPISEHNRLYWYRQTLGQGPEFLTYFQNEAQLEKSRLLSDRFSAERPKGSFSTLEIQRTEQGDSAMYLCASSSPGWPNTGELFFGEGSRLTVL.

This clonotype was observed a handful of times. V is TRBV6-5 and J is TRBJ2-2; TRBD1 aligns across 7 bases. This CDR3 comprises 13 residues. From germline, CDR1 is MNHEY and CDR2 SVGAGI. V lost 7 bases and J lost 7; bases outside the gene matches: 6. CDR3 sequence (DNA): TGTGCCAGCACCAGACAGGGCTTCGGGGAGCTGTTTTTT. Protein sequence: CASTRQGFGELFF.

J is TRBJ2-1 and V is TRBV2; tentatively, D is TRBD1 (6 bases). The DNA matches TRBJ2-5 better at its end, which makes the J call doubtful. The CDR3 runs to 13 residues. Germline V gene sequence: CDR1 SNHLY, CDR2 FYNNEI. The CDR3 DNA reads as TGTGCCAGCTGGACAGCGGATCAAGAGACCCAGTACTTC. Translating it yields CASWTADQETQYF.

At least ten counts were recorded for this clonotype. The chain is built from TRBV5-1 and TRBJ2-5, with TRBD1 matching over 10 bases. The germline CDR1 and CDR2 sequences are SGHRS and YFSETQ. Trimming at V came to 2 bases and at J to 4 bases, leaving 2 bases not matched to a gene. The CDR3 covers 14 residues. Written as DNA, the CDR3 is TGCGCCAGCAGCTTTGGACAGGGGGGAGAGACCCAGTACTTC. Amino acids: CASSFGQGGETQYF. Based on the CDR3 plus reference TRBV5-1 and TRBJ2-5, the full variable domain is KAGVTQTPRYLIKTRGQQVTLSCSPISGHRSVSWYQQTPGQGLQFLFEYFSETQRNKGNFPGRFSGRQFSNSRSEMNVSTLELGDSALYLCASSFGQGGETQYFGPGTRLLVL.

This clonotype was counted at least ten times. CDR3 residues: CASSSTGETQYF. CDR3 sequence (DNA): TGTGCCAGCAGCTCCACAGGGGAGACCCAGTACTTC. This chain uses TRBV7-2 with TRBJ2-1, with D possibly being TRBD1 (6 bases). The end of the DNA is better explained by TRBJ2-5, so the J call may be wrong. This CDR3 is built from 12 residues. Germline values: CDR1 SGHTA, CDR2 FQGNSA.

This rearrangement joins TRBV20-1 to TRBJ2-7, with 7 bases aligning to TRBD1. Germline CDR1 is DFQATT and CDR2 is SNEGSKA (reference sequence). The CDR3 spans 13 residues. V trimming: 0 bases; J trimming: 7 bases; junction bases outside the gene matches: 6. CDR3 sequence reads: CSARDGGQPEQYF. CDR3 DNA sequence: TGCAGTGCTAGAGATGGGGGACAGCCAGAGCAGTACTTC.

J is TRBJ2-2 and V is TRBV3-1; 9 nucleotides match TRBD1. V gave up 4 bases and J gave up 4 bases; unmatched junction bases: 19. Per the germline V gene, CDR1 is LGHDT and CDR2 is YNNKEL (reference sequence). CDR3 length equals 20 residues. The CDR3 protein is CASSLYNLRSGQGVTGELFF. DNA for the CDR3: TGTGCCAGCAGCCTATACAATCTACGATCGGGACAGGGAGTCACCGGGGAGCTGTTTTTT.

This clonotype has only a few counts. The chain combines TRBV20-1 with TRBJ2-2; TRBD2 agrees at 8 bases. Trimming at V came to 4 bases and at J to 9 bases, leaving 13 bases not matched to a gene. This CDR3 spans 15 amino acids. Germline assignment: CDR1 DFQATT and CDR2 SNEGSKA (reference sequence). Here the CDR3 reads CSAKGTSKPLRELFF. Here the CDR3 DNA reads TGCAGTGCTAAAGGGACTAGTAAGCCCCTCCGGGAGCTGTTTTTT.

This rearrangement joins TRBV5-5 to TRBJ2-5, with a possible D match to TRBD2 (7 bases). The DNA matches TRBJ2-1 better at its end, which makes the J call doubtful. The CDR3 contains 19 residues. CDR1 and CDR2 from the germline V gene are SGHKS and YYEKEE (reference sequence). Here the CDR3 DNA reads TGTGCCAGCAGCTTCTATCGCGGGGGCGTCAGTCACTCCTACAATGAGCAGTTCTTC. Protein product: CASSFYRGGVSHSYNEQFF.

The chain couples TRBV20-1 to TRBJ2-7, with D possibly matching TRBD2 (6 bases). This CDR3 comprises 11 residues. From germline, CDR1 is DFQATT and CDR2 SNEGSKA (reference sequence). V lost 7 bases to trimming and J lost 1 base, with 8 bases between them. DNA for the CDR3: TGCAGTGGCGGGAAATCCTACGAGCAGTACTTC. Its translation: CSGGKSYEQYF.

This clonotype was seen a handful of times. J is TRBJ2-4 and V is TRBV6-6; D possibly corresponds to TRBD1 (6 bases). The ends were cut back, 10 bases at V and 0 bases at J, with 10 bases in the middle. Germline V lookup: CDR1 MNHNY, CDR2 SVGAGI (reference sequence). The CDR3 is 13 amino acids. The CDR3 loop reads CATRTVAKNIQYF. In nucleotides, the CDR3 is TGTGCCACCAGGACAGTAGCCAAAAACATTCAGTACTTC.

The table lists this clonotype with a few counts. This chain connects TRBV5-1 to TRBJ1-4; D unresolved. Trimming shortened V by 1 base and J by 8 bases, and 15 bases separated the two germline ends. Germline lookup yields CDR1 SGHRS and CDR2 YFSETQ. This CDR3 region has 15 residues. The DNA of the CDR3 is TGCGCCAGCAGCTTGCTTACTGACGAGGGAGAAAAACTGTTTTTT. Translated: CASSLLTDEGEKLFF.